This record concerns one TCR beta chain sequence. Its antigen remains unknown. The data are from a study of T cell responses to AZD1222 COVID-19 vaccine. Study-wide findings and caveats: Just 5 to 7 AZD1222 recipients were seropositive at baseline.

Germline V lookup: CDR1 SGHDN, CDR2 FVKESK. The CDR3 has 13 amino acids. Trimming cost V 4 bases and J 6 bases, with 9 bases left between them. Only in-frame clones appear in the TCRdb table, and some are missing; sequencing was by immunoSEQ multiplex PCR. The sample lists around 170,000 clones, roughly 88% seen once, with 0.99% in the top ten. The V call is TRBV14, the J call TRBJ1-4, with no clear D. The sequence derives from an adult in good health. Material: peripheral blood, obtained on day 0 of AZD1222 vaccination. This CDR3 reads CASSPFYHEKLFF. The CDR3 nucleotides are TGTGCCAGCAGCCCGTTTTATCATGAAAAACTGTTTTTT.